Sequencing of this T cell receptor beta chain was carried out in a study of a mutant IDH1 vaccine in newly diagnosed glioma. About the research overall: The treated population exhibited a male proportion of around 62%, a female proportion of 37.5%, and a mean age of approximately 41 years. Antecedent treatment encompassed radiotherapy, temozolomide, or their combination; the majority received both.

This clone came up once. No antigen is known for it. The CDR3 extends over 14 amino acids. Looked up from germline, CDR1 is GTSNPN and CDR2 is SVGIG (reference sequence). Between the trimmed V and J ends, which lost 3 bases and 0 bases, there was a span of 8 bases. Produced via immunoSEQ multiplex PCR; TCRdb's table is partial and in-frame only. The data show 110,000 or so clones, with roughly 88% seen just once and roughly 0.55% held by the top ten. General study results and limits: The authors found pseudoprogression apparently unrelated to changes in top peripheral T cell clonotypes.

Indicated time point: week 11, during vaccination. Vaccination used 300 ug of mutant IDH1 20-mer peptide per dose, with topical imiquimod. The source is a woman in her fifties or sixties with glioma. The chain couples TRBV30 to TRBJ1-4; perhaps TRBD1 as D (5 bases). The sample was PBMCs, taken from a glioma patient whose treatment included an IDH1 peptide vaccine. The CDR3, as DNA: TGTGCCTGGAGCGGGGGGGCAACTAATGAAAAACTGTTTTTT. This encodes CAWSGGATNEKLFF.